One T cell receptor beta chain is described in this entry. Its target is unknown. Presence of unique molecular identifiers characterized the TCR beta cDNA libraries. TCRdb called the PCR reads again in MiXCR, with one record for every CDR3 protein. The sample includes some 690,000 distinct CDR3 sequences, less than 35% of them seen just once. The CDR3 has 16 amino acids. Germline lookup yields CDR1 SQVTM and CDR2 ANQGSEA. With 0 bases removed from V and 4 bases from J, the gap between germline ends came to 15 bases. This specimen comes from a study of post-analysis software for immune sequencing data. The study, taken as a whole, reports: Samples made in the same batch grouped tightly together by F measure. Patients carried five TRBV segments more frequently than controls did, and TRBV5-6, TRBV5-1 and TRBV20-1 were among them.

The sequenced sample consisted of blood. The rearrangement joins TRBV29-1 to TRBJ1-4; unclear D gene. This sequence originates from a girl aged 5-17 years with multiple sclerosis. The DNA of the CDR3 is TGCAGCGTTGAAGATCTTGAGAGCGCCTTTAATGAAAAACTGTTTTTT. Its protein product is CSVEDLESAFNEKLFF.